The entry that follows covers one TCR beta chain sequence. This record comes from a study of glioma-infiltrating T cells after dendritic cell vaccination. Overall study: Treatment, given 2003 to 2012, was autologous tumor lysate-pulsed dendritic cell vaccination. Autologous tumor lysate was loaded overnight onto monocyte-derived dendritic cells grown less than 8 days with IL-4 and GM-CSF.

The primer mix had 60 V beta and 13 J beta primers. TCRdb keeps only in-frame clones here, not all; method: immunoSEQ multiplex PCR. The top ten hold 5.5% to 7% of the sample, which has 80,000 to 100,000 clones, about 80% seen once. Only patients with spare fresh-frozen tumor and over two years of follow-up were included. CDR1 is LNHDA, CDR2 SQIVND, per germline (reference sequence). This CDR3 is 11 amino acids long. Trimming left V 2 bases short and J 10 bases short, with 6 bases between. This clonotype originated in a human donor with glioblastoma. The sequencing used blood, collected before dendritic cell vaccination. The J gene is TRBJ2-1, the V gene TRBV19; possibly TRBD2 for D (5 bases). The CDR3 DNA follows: TGTGCCAGTAGTATATCGGGGGAGCAGTTCTTC. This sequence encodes CASSISGEQFF.